One sample yielded the 25 T cell receptor beta chains listed below, sequenced in a study of shared clonotypes between healthy human individuals (dated by TCRdb to about 2020). CD8 naive samples consisted of CD45RO-negative cells that were positively selected for CCR7, yielding a CD45RA+CCR7+ population without TemRA cells. The library was generated by the immunoSEQ multiplex PCR assay. TCRdb obtained this table from immuneACCESS and retained in-frame rearrangements with V and J assigned. These tables miss some clones; where compared with another copy, unresolved V genes account for less than half of the shortfall, and the remainder is unexplained. Present in this sample are around 610,000 clones, approximately 96% of which were seen just once. The biggest ten clones account for more than 0.085% of the sample. The sequenced material came from naive CD8+ T cells sorted from blood. Sample cell subset or site, as interpreted from the label and publication: CD45RA+CCR7+. Source of these receptors: a woman aged 25 to 39 in good health.

CDR3 sequence reads: CASSLLSYEQYF. CDR3 sequence (DNA): TGTGCCAGCAGCTTACTCTCCTACGAGCAGTACTTC. V and J are TRBV13 and TRBJ2-5; D not resolved. Near its end, the DNA agrees better with TRBJ2-7, so the J call may be wrong. The germline V gene has CDR1 PRHDT and CDR2 FYEKMQ (reference sequence). The CDR3 runs 12 residues.

V and J are TRBV7-9 and TRBJ2-1; 14 bases are a match to TRBD2. The CDR3 sequence is 19 residues long. V dropped 5 bases and J dropped 4; count of bases not matched to a gene: 13. Germline CDR1 SEHNR, CDR2 FQNEAQ (reference sequence). The CDR3 DNA reads TGTGCCAGCAGCCCGGGGGGACTAGCGGGAGAATTGGTATACAATGAGCAGTTCTTC. It yields the protein CASSPGGLAGELVYNEQFF.

This chain connects TRBV5-4 to TRBJ2-5; D remains ambiguous. The DNA end lines up better with TRBJ2-7; the J call may be wrong. The germline V gene encodes CDR1 SGHNT and CDR2 YYREEE (reference sequence). This CDR3 is 12 amino acids long. This CDR3 is CASSSLTYEQYF. CDR3 sequence (DNA): TGTGCCAGCAGCTCCCTTACCTACGAGCAGTACTTC.

A word on this clone: The identical CDR3 is also encoded by other nucleotide sequences in the sample. V gene TRBV5-4 combines with J gene TRBJ2-1, with D unresolved. This CDR3 is 12 amino acids long. Germline V gene lookup returns CDR1 SGHNT and CDR2 YYREEE (reference sequence). V was clipped by 2 bases and J by 3 bases, with 3 bases between them. The chain's CDR3 is CASSLSYNEQFF. CDR3 sequence (DNA): TGTGCCAGCAGCTTAAGCTACAATGAGCAGTTCTTC. Full variable domain (rest looked up from reference TRBV5-4 and TRBJ2-1): ETGVTQSPTHLIKTRGQQVTLRCSSQSGHNTVSWYQQALGQGPQFIFQYYREEENGRGNFPPRFSGLQFPNYSSELNVNALELDDSALYLCASSLSYNEQFFGPGTRLTVL.

The J gene is TRBJ2-1, the V gene TRBV7-6; maybe TRBD1 (6 bases). The CDR3 spans 16 residues. The V and J ends lost 1 base and 4 bases respectively, with 14 bases between them. Germline V gene lookup returns CDR1 SGHVS and CDR2 FNYEAQ. This chain's CDR3 is CASSLEAGGEYNEQFF. DNA for the CDR3: TGTGCCAGCAGCTTAGAAGCTGGGGGCGAGTACAATGAGCAGTTCTTC.

The genes are TRBV6-1 and TRBJ2-2; possibly TRBD1 or TRBD2 for D (6 bases each). There are 17 residues in the CDR3. Germline CDR1 is MNHNS and CDR2 is SASEGT. Trimming took off 4 bases at V and 5 bases at J, with 20 bases between the two ends. CDR3 residues: CASSVGTLSSGTGELFF. The CDR3 nucleotides are TGTGCCAGCAGTGTAGGGACACTCTCAAGCGGGACCGGGGAGCTGTTTTTT.

This rearrangement joins TRBV19 to TRBJ1-2; D is unclear. V was pared by 5 bases and J by 8 bases, with 21 bases between. The CDR3 runs 15 residues. Germline lookup yields CDR1 LNHDA and CDR2 SQIVND (reference sequence). DNA for the CDR3: TGTGCCAGTAGTTTATGGTCAGGCCTCCCCTGCGGCTACACCTTC. Protein sequence: CASSLWSGLPCGYTF.

As for this clone: Other DNA sequences from this sample encode an identical CDR3 as well. V gene TRBV4-1 combines with J gene TRBJ2-3; 8 nucleotides match TRBD2. Germline loops: CDR1 MGHRA, CDR2 YSYEKL. The V gene end was trimmed by 2 bases and the J gene end by 0 bases; junction bases not matched to a gene: 1. This CDR3 is 15 amino acids long. CDR3 amino acids: CASSQPSGSTDTQYF. The CDR3 bases are TGCGCCAGCAGCCAACCTAGCGGGAGCACAGATACGCAGTATTTT.

This rearrangement joins TRBV27 to TRBJ1-5; D perhaps matches TRBD1 (5 bases). The V gene lost 1 base and the J gene lost 6 bases, with 10 bases spanning the gap. Germline-derived CDR1 and CDR2 are MNHEY and SMNVEV (reference sequence). This CDR3 is built from 14 residues. CDR3 DNA sequence: TGTGCCAGCAGTTTATTTGGGGCAGGTCAGCCCCAGCATTTT. Translated: CASSLFGAGQPQHF.

The V gene is TRBV6-5, the J gene TRBJ2-1, with D perhaps being TRBD1 or TRBD2 (5 bases each). V shed 6 bases and J shed 0 bases, with 12 bases lying between them. The CDR3 contains 15 residues. Looked up from germline, CDR1 is MNHEY and CDR2 is SVGAGI. In nucleotides, the CDR3 is TGTGCCAGCAGGACGGGACCGAGCTCCTACAATGAGCAGTTCTTC. This translates into CASRTGPSSYNEQFF.

This sequence joins TRBV30 and TRBJ2-7; 8 bases align to TRBD1. The CDR3 covers 14 residues. V gave up 1 base and J gave up 4 bases; unmatched junction bases: 6. Germline V gene data show CDR1 as GTSNPN and CDR2 as SVGIG (reference sequence). The CDR3 region has the DNA TGTGCCTGGAGTGGAGCCGGGACAGGTTACGAGCAGTACTTC. It encodes CAWSGAGTGYEQYF.

This clone was picked up one time. The rearrangement links TRBV14 to TRBJ2-1; 14 positions agree with TRBD2. The CDR3 consists of 23 residues. Trimming cost V 3 bases and J 12 bases; bases outside gene matches: 31. CDR1 and CDR2 from the germline V gene are SGHDN and FVKESK. The CDR3 loop is CASSHLKWTSGRTGEPHTMRQFF. The CDR3 DNA reads TGTGCCAGCAGCCACTTGAAATGGACTAGCGGGAGGACGGGAGAACCTCATACAATGAGGCAGTTCTTC.

Only one count was recorded for this clone. This chain links TRBV5-1 with TRBJ2-5, with D possibly TRBD1 on 6 matching bases. V was shortened by 1 base and J by 1 base, with 17 bases between the two germline ends. The CDR3 loop spans 17 amino acids. CDR1 and CDR2 from the germline V gene are SGHRS and YFSETQ. The CDR3: CASSLYGGNGPQETQYF. The CDR3 bases are TGCGCCAGCAGCTTGTATGGGGGCAACGGGCCCCAAGAGACCCAGTACTTC. Based on the CDR3 plus reference TRBV5-1 and TRBJ2-5, the full variable domain is KAGVTQTPRYLIKTRGQQVTLSCSPISGHRSVSWYQQTPGQGLQFLFEYFSETQRNKGNFPGRFSGRQFSNSRSEMNVSTLELGDSALYLCASSLYGGNGPQETQYFGPGTRLLVL.

This clone occurred once. The V call is TRBV28, the J call TRBJ2-2; 11 nucleotides match TRBD2. Trimming took 5 bases from V and 2 from J; bases not matched to a gene: 7. Germline-derived CDR1 and CDR2 are MDHEN and SYDVKM. The CDR3 runs to 17 residues. CDR3 nucleotides: TGTGCCAGCAGTCAACTAGCGGGAGTAGGAAACACCGGGGAGCTGTTTTTT. Amino acids: CASSQLAGVGNTGELFF.

The chain combines TRBV7-9 with TRBJ2-1; D uncertain. The CDR3 has 11 residues. The ends were cut back, 5 bases at V and 6 bases at J, with 5 bases in the middle. Germline assignment: CDR1 SEHNR and CDR2 FQNEAQ (reference sequence). In DNA form, the CDR3 reads TGTGCCAGCAGCGGAAGCAATGAGCAGTTCTTC. It is translated as CASSGSNEQFF.

J is TRBJ2-7 and V is TRBV27, with D uncertain. The CDR3 is 14 residues long. V was pared by 5 bases and J by 3 bases, with 14 bases between. Germline CDR1 and CDR2: MNHEY and SMNVEV (reference sequence). Written as DNA, the CDR3 is TGTGCCAGCAGTCTCCGCTGGCAGAGCTACGAGCAGTACTTC. It translates to CASSLRWQSYEQYF.

The chain joins TRBV5-6 to TRBJ2-5; 7 bases map to TRBD2. The J segment lost 2 bases and the V segment lost 7 bases, leaving 5 bases of the junction unmatched. CDR3 length: 13 amino acids. Germline lookup yields CDR1 SGHDT and CDR2 YYEEEE. This CDR3 is CASGRTRQETQYF. In DNA, the CDR3 is TGTGCCAGCGGCAGGACTAGACAAGAGACCCAGTACTTC.

The chain uses TRBV13 and TRBJ2-3; weak D call: TRBD2 (6 bases). Germline V CDR1 and CDR2: PRHDT, FYEKMQ (reference sequence). The CDR3 covers 15 residues. The ends were cut back, 8 bases at V and 5 bases at J, with 20 bases in the middle. The CDR3 coding sequence is TGTGCCAGCCGAGACGCCGGGACTCCCGGAGATACGCAGTATTTT. Protein product: CASRDAGTPGDTQYF.

CDR3 residues: CASSFRVWTSGSDEQFF. CDR3 bases: TGTGCCAGCAGCTTCAGGGTTTGGACTAGCGGGAGCGATGAGCAGTTCTTC. The chain uses TRBV7-2 and TRBJ2-1, with 13 positions matching TRBD2. This CDR3 contains 17 residues. J was trimmed by 8 bases and V by 3 bases; bases with no gene match: 10. Germline V lookup: CDR1 SGHTA, CDR2 FQGNSA.

This chain uses TRBV4-1 with TRBJ1-2; D ambiguous. Trimming took 0 bases from V and 2 from J, leaving 4 bases between them. This CDR3 spans 13 amino acids. Germline V gives CDR1 MGHRA, CDR2 YSYEKL. The CDR3 reads CASSQESNYGYTF. The CDR3, as DNA: TGCGCCAGCAGCCAAGAGTCGAACTATGGCTACACCTTC.

The V call is TRBV7-9, the J call TRBJ2-7; D possibly uses TRBD1 or TRBD2 (5 bases each). V was cut by 5 bases and J by 0 bases, with 17 bases left in between. Germline V gene lookup returns CDR1 SEHNR and CDR2 FQNEAQ (reference sequence). This CDR3 has 16 residues. CDR3 residues: CASSPRRGRDSYEQYF. The CDR3 DNA follows: TGTGCCAGCAGCCCCCGTCGGGGCAGGGACTCCTACGAGCAGTACTTC.

This clone turned up a few times. Other DNA sequences from this sample encode an identical CDR3 as well. The chain couples TRBV5-4 to TRBJ2-1, with D possibly TRBD1 on 5 matching bases. The germline V and J ends were trimmed by 5 bases and 5 bases, with 5 bases remaining between them. Per the germline V gene, CDR1 is SGHNT and CDR2 is YYREEE (reference sequence). The CDR3 spans 11 residues. The CDR3 DNA sequence: TGTGCCAGCAGAGGGGACAATGAGCAGTTCTTC. This sequence encodes CASRGDNEQFF.

J is TRBJ2-7 and V is TRBV19, with 15 positions matching TRBD2. The V gene's germline CDR1 is LNHDA and CDR2 SQIVND (reference sequence). Unmatched junction bases numbered 3, after V lost 6 bases and J lost 3 bases. This CDR3 is built from 15 residues. The DNA for the CDR3 is TGTGCCAGTAGGGGACTAGCGGGAGGCAACTACGAGCAGTACTTC. It is translated as CASRGLAGGNYEQYF.

V usage is TRBV2 and J usage is TRBJ1-4; tentative D call: TRBD1 (5 bases). The CDR3 runs to 14 residues. Trimming pared 3 bases from V and 5 bases from J, leaving 10 bases between. The germline gives CDR1 SNHLY, CDR2 FYNNEI. CDR3 region: CASSDEGSNEKLFF. The CDR3 nucleotides read TGTGCCAGCAGTGACGAGGGGTCAAATGAAAAACTGTTTTTT.

This chain links TRBV5-1 with TRBJ2-1, with 9 bases matching TRBD1. The length of the CDR3 is 15 residues. V shed 4 bases and J 4 bases; nucleotides not matched to a gene: 6. The germline V gene has CDR1 SGHRS and CDR2 YFSETQ. The CDR3 DNA reads TGCGCCAGCAGCCCTACAGGGGGCCCTTACAATGAGCAGTTCTTC. Amino acids: CASSPTGGPYNEQFF.